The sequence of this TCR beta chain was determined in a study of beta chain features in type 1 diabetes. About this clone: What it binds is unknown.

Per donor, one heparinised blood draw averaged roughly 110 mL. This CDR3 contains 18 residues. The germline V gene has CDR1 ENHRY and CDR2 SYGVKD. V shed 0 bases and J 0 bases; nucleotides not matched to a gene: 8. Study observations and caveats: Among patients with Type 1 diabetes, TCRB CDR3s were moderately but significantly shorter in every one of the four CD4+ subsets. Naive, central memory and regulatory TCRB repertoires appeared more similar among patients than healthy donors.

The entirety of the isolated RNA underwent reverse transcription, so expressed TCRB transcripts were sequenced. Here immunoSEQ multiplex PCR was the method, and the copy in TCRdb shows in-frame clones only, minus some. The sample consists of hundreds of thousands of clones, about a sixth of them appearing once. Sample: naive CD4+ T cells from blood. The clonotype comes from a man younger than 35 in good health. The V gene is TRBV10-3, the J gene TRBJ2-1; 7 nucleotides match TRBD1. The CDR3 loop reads CAISESSWGQNSYNEQFF. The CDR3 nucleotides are TGTGCCATCAGTGAGTCGAGTTGGGGACAGAACTCCTACAATGAGCAGTTCTTC.